This TCR beta chain was retrieved from a study of blood T cells in healthy people across ages. With V trimmed by 5 bases and J by 5 bases, 11 bases remained unmatched. The CDR3 has 15 amino acids. Germline lookup yields CDR1 SGHAT and CDR2 FQNNGV. The authors ran a second PCR of about 6 to 11 cycles using a sample-barcoded 5' primer and a J-beta primer mix. TCRdb ran MiXCR on the 5' RACE reads and lists one entry per CDR3 protein. The repertoire holds about 500,000 distinct CDR3 sequences, around 24% seen once, with roughly 9% in the top ten. The sample was also linked to a second study, of T cells of mothers and their children.

The source material was blood. The V gene is TRBV11-2, the J gene TRBJ1-1; 7 nucleotides agree with TRBD1. This receptor was taken from a boy aged 5-17 years in good health. Here the CDR3 reads CASSREQGIGTEAFF. The CDR3 DNA reads TGTGCCAGCAGCCGTGAACAGGGGATAGGGACTGAAGCTTTCTTT. Supplemented by reference TRBV11-2 and TRBJ1-1, the full variable domain reads EAGVAQSPRYKIIEKRQSVAFWCNPISGHATLYWYQQILGQGPKLLIQFQNNGVVDDSQLPKDRFSAERLKGVDSTLKIQPAKLEDSAVYLCASSREQGIGTEAFFGQGTRLTVV.